This T cell receptor (beta chain) was identified in a study of cytomegalovirus exposure and HLA in healthy donors. Primers included in the PCR were 60 Vbeta and 13 Jbeta primers. Some clones are missing from TCRdb's copy, which holds only in-frame ones; the method was immunoSEQ multiplex PCR. This sample has about 150,000 clones; 84% occur once, and the top ten carry under 0.4%. Trimming removed 2 bases from V and 2 bases from J; junction bases left unmatched: 4. Germline assignment: CDR1 SGDLS and CDR2 YYNGEE. CDR3 size: 15 residues. The receptor's source is a boy younger than 10 in good health and CMV-seronegative. V usage is TRBV9 and J usage is TRBJ2-5; 9 bases fit TRBD2. Sequences were obtained from PBMCs. The CDR3 coding sequence is TGTGCCAGCAGCGTTCCTAGCGGGGAACAAGAGACCCAGTACTTC. Translation gives CASSVPSGEQETQYF.